The 27 T cell receptor beta chains given below trace back to one sample, sequenced in a study of cytomegalovirus exposure and HLA in healthy donors. PCR primers comprised 60 Vbeta and 13 Jbeta primers. Generated by immunoSEQ multiplex PCR, the TCRdb table keeps only in-frame clones and is missing some. The data show approximately 170,000 clones, with under 90% seen just once and approximately 1.5% held by the top ten. Sequences were obtained from PBMCs. The receptors here all came from a male donor in good health and CMV-seronegative.

The chain combines TRBV5-4 with TRBJ2-6; 9 nucleotides line up with TRBD1. The germline V gene encodes CDR1 SGHNT and CDR2 YYREEE (reference sequence). This CDR3 spans 18 amino acids. J gave up 1 base and V 3 bases, and 8 bases lay outside the gene matches. The CDR3 sequence: CASSSPGQGTSGANVLTF. DNA for the CDR3: TGTGCCAGCAGCTCGCCGGGACAGGGTACGTCTGGGGCCAACGTCCTGACTTTC.

The chain couples TRBV6-5 to TRBJ2-7; unclear D gene. Germline V CDR1 and CDR2: MNHEY, SVGAGI. The CDR3 is made up of 13 amino acids. V was pared by 5 bases and J by 5 bases, with 13 bases between. CDR3 sequence: CASSPLLPDEQYF. The DNA of the CDR3 is TGTGCCAGCAGTCCTCTATTACCGGACGAGCAGTACTTC.

This chain links TRBV28 with TRBJ1-3, with D tentatively TRBD1 (5 bases). The germline gives CDR1 MDHEN, CDR2 SYDVKM. This CDR3 is built from 15 residues. The ends were cut back, 3 bases at V and 0 bases at J, with 9 bases in the middle. CDR3 nucleotide sequence: TGTGCCAGCAGTTTTGGGGCCCACTCTGGAAACACCATATATTTT. Encoded protein: CASSFGAHSGNTIYF.

V and J are TRBV29-1 and TRBJ1-4, with D possibly being TRBD1 (6 bases). V lost 7 bases and J lost 6, with 15 bases in between. The CDR3 spans 13 residues. Germline V gene data show CDR1 as SQVTM and CDR2 as ANQGSEA. The CDR3 spells CSARQGRDEKLFF. The CDR3 DNA follows: TGCAGCGCCCGCCAGGGGAGAGATGAAAAACTGTTTTTT.

This clone showed up just a few times. This chain uses TRBV25-1 with TRBJ1-4; maybe TRBD1 (5 bases). This CDR3 comprises 14 residues. Trimming took off 4 bases at V and 10 bases at J, with 16 bases between the two ends. The germline CDR1 and CDR2 sequences are MGHDK and SYGVNS. CDR3 loop: CASSATERMGKLFF. DNA for the CDR3: TGTGCCAGCAGTGCGACAGAACGGATGGGAAAACTGTTTTTT.

The chain combines TRBV2 with TRBJ2-1; TRBD1 matches at 10 bases. The CDR3 has 14 residues. The J segment lost 7 bases and the V segment lost 6 bases, leaving 6 bases of the junction unmatched. Germline V gene sequence: CDR1 SNHLY, CDR2 FYNNEI. DNA of the CDR3: TGTGCCAGCAGCCGGGACAGGGGAAGAAATGAGCAGTTCTTC. Translating gives CASSRDRGRNEQFF.

V is TRBV7-3 and J is TRBJ2-3; 8 nucleotides match TRBD2. Per germline, CDR1 SGHTA and CDR2 FQGTGA. The CDR3 sequence is 16 residues long. V trimming: 5 bases; J trimming: 6 bases; junction bases outside the gene matches: 13. The CDR3 region is CASSALGAGGFDTQYF. The CDR3 nucleotides are TGTGCCAGCAGCGCCCTAGGGGCGGGGGGTTTCGATACGCAGTATTTT.

On this clone: Its ends do not fully match the called genes, so a read error is possible. The chain has TRBV28 and TRBJ1-5; D is unresolved. Germline V gene lookup returns CDR1 MDHEN and CDR2 SYDVKM. The CDR3 is made up of 16 amino acids. The CDR3 reads CASSPREGLGNQPQHF. The CDR3 DNA reads TGTGCCAGCAGTCCCCGTGAAGGTTTGGGCAATCAGCCTCAGCATTTT. Variable domain in full (rest from reference TRBV28 and TRBJ1-5): DVKVTQSSRYLVKRTGEKVFLECVQDMDHENMFWYRQDPGLGLRLIYFSYDVKMKEKGDIPEGYSVSREKKERFSLILESASTNQTSMYLCASSPREGLGNQPQHFGDGTRLSIL.

The chain employs TRBV27 and TRBJ2-7, with D perhaps matching TRBD2 (6 bases). From germline, CDR1 is MNHEY and CDR2 SMNVEV (reference sequence). The V end lost 5 bases, the J end lost 5 bases, and 31 bases lay between the germline ends. This CDR3 is built from 19 residues. The CDR3 sequence: CASSPSRLGVAESRHEQYF. CDR3 DNA: TGTGCCAGCAGTCCCTCCCGGTTGGGAGTAGCGGAGTCCCGGCACGAGCAGTACTTC.

This clone was picked up a small number of times. The rearrangement links TRBV14 to TRBJ2-4; 10 bases match TRBD1. The CDR3 totals 18 residues. J gave up 1 base and V 0 bases, and 6 bases lay outside the gene matches. The germline CDR1 and CDR2 sequences are SGHDN and FVKESK. The CDR3 DNA reads TGTGCCAGCAGCCAAGATCCTCCGGGACAGGGGGCCAAAAACATTCAGTACTTC. Protein product: CASSQDPPGQGAKNIQYF.

This chain joins TRBV9 and TRBJ1-1; D unresolved. This CDR3 comprises 14 residues. Trimming pared 2 bases from V and 3 bases from J, leaving 11 bases between. Germline V CDR1 and CDR2: SGDLS, YYNGEE. The CDR3 protein is CASSVIQRDTEAFF. The CDR3 DNA reads as TGTGCCAGCAGCGTTATCCAGCGGGACACTGAAGCTTTCTTT.

V usage is TRBV6-6 and J usage is TRBJ2-1, with 10 bases identical to TRBD2. Germline V gene data show CDR1 as MNHNY and CDR2 as SVGAGI (reference sequence). V trimming: 10 bases; J trimming: 8 bases; junction bases outside the gene matches: 8. The CDR3 length is 13 residues. The CDR3 is CATEREGGYEQFF. The CDR3, as DNA: TGTGCCACCGAGCGGGAGGGGGGATATGAGCAGTTCTTC.

The J gene is TRBJ1-1, the V gene TRBV9, with D maybe TRBD1 (6 bases). Trimming removed 0 bases at V and 0 bases at J, with 15 bases between. The CDR3 covers 17 residues. The V gene's germline CDR1 is SGDLS and CDR2 YYNGEE. The DNA of the CDR3 is TGTGCCAGCAGCGTAGGGGACCCAGGGGCCTTGAACACTGAAGCTTTCTTT. This translates into CASSVGDPGALNTEAFF. The whole variable domain, filled in from reference TRBV9 and TRBJ1-1, reads DSGVTQTPKHLITATGQRVTLRCSPRSGDLSVYWYQQSLDQGLQFLIQYYNGEERAKGNILERFSAQQFPDLHSELNLSSLELGDSALYFCASSVGDPGALNTEAFFGQGTRLTVV.

The rearrangement uses TRBV5-1 and TRBJ2-1; 9 bases are shared with TRBD1. Germline V gene data show CDR1 as SGHRS and CDR2 as YFSETQ. V shed 4 bases and J 7 bases; nucleotides not matched to a gene: 9. This CDR3 contains 15 residues. The CDR3 DNA reads TGCGCCAGCAGCCCCGGACAGGGGAGTTTAAATGAGCAGTTCTTC. It yields the protein CASSPGQGSLNEQFF.

The genes are TRBV7-9 and TRBJ1-2; the D is unclear. Trimming shortened V by 10 bases and J by 5 bases, and 14 bases separated the two germline ends. Germline-derived CDR1 and CDR2 are SEHNR and FQNEAQ (reference sequence). The length of the CDR3 is 12 residues. CDR3 in DNA: TGTGCCACCAGTACAAGCGAATATGGCTACACCTTC. It yields the protein CATSTSEYGYTF. Together with reference TRBV7-9 and TRBJ1-2, the CDR3 gives the full variable domain: DTGVSQNPRHKITKRGQNVTFRCDPISEHNRLYWYRQTLGQGPEFLTYFQNEAQLEKSRLLSDRFSAERPKGSFSTLEIQRTEQGDSAMYLCATSTSEYGYTFGSGTRLTVV.

The J gene is TRBJ2-7, the V gene TRBV6-5; 7 bases align to TRBD1. The length of the CDR3 is 15 residues. V shed 2 bases and J 2 bases; nucleotides not matched to a gene: 6. Germline lookup yields CDR1 MNHEY and CDR2 SVGAGI. CDR3: CASSYLRQGAYEQYF. CDR3 in DNA: TGTGCCAGCAGTTACCTCCGGCAGGGGGCCTACGAGCAGTACTTC.

This chain joins TRBV6-1 and TRBJ1-6; D unclear. V lost 2 bases, J lost 7 bases, and 9 bases lay in between. This CDR3 region has 14 residues. Germline V lookup: CDR1 MNHNS, CDR2 SASEGT. CDR3 region: CASSERWRNSPLHF. CDR3 nucleotides: TGTGCCAGCAGTGAACGCTGGCGGAATTCACCCCTCCACTTT.

The rearrangement joins TRBV6-5 to TRBJ2-7, with 10 bases that match TRBD2. This CDR3 has 15 amino acids. The V gene end was trimmed by 7 bases and the J gene end by 6 bases; junction bases not matched to a gene: 12. The germline V gene has CDR1 MNHEY and CDR2 SVGAGI. The CDR3 spells CASTRFPGLASEQYF. The CDR3 DNA reads as TGTGCCAGCACCCGATTTCCGGGACTAGCGTCCGAGCAGTACTTC.

V and J are TRBV4-1 and TRBJ2-1; TRBD1 agrees at 8 bases. This CDR3 has 16 residues. After removal of 1 base from V and 7 bases from J, the junction contained 9 bases not matched to a gene. Germline CDR1 and CDR2: MGHRA and YSYEKL. CDR3 sequence: CASSQVGRGRRNEQFF. The CDR3 DNA reads TGCGCCAGCAGCCAAGTAGGCAGGGGGCGTCGGAATGAGCAGTTCTTC.

The chain has TRBV11-1 and TRBJ2-7, with 7 bases identical to TRBD1. With V trimmed by 5 bases and J by 0 bases, 7 bases remained unmatched. CDR3 size: 15 residues. CDR1 and CDR2 from the germline V gene are SGHAT and FQDESV (reference sequence). In nucleotides, the CDR3 is TGTGCCAGCAGCCGGGACAGTGACTACTCCTACGAGCAGTACTTC. Its translation: CASSRDSDYSYEQYF.

V and J are TRBV9 and TRBJ1-2, with D possibly matching TRBD1 (5 bases). CDR3 length equals 14 residues. Trimming removed 6 bases from V and 2 bases from J, with 14 bases in between. Germline V gives CDR1 SGDLS, CDR2 YYNGEE. CDR3 in DNA: TGTGCCAGCACCATGACCGGGGGGAACTATGGCTACACCTTC. Translated, it gives CASTMTGGNYGYTF.

The chain has TRBV12-5 and TRBJ2-2, with TRBD1 matching 8 bases. The CDR3 totals 15 residues. Germline values: CDR1 LGHNT, CDR2 FRNRAP. The J segment lost 6 bases and the V segment lost 5 bases, leaving 8 bases of the junction unmatched. CDR3 in amino acids: CASGRAAGGSGELFF. CDR3 DNA sequence: TGTGCTAGTGGTCGGGCGGCAGGGGGCTCCGGGGAGCTGTTTTTT.

The chain combines TRBV19 with TRBJ2-5, with D possibly being TRBD1 (6 bases). The V gene's germline CDR1 is LNHDA and CDR2 SQIVND (reference sequence). This CDR3 has 15 amino acids. Trimming shortened V by 6 bases and J by 5 bases, and 19 bases separated the two germline ends. CDR3 in DNA: TGTGCCAGTAGCAAAAACACAGGGCTGGTGGAGACCCAGTACTTC. Translating it yields CASSKNTGLVETQYF. The entire variable domain, with the rest obtained from reference TRBV19 and TRBJ2-5, is as follows: DGGITQSPKYLFRKEGQNVTLSCEQNLNHDAMYWYRQDPGQGLRLIYYSQIVNDFQKGDIAEGYSVSREKKESFPLTVTSAQKNPTAFYLCASSKNTGLVETQYFGPGTRLLVL.

The table lists this clone with a few counts. This chain joins TRBV4-3 and TRBJ1-2, with D hard to call. This CDR3 has 15 residues. Germline CDR1 is LGHNA and CDR2 is YSLEER. V gave up 0 bases and J gave up 2 bases, with 10 bases separating them. This CDR3 is CASSQDQQQNYGYTF. CDR3 bases: TGCGCCAGCAGCCAAGATCAACAGCAAAACTATGGCTACACCTTC.

V and J are TRBV18 and TRBJ2-5, with 10 bases lining up with TRBD2. The CDR3 sequence is 17 residues long. CDR1 and CDR2 (germline): KGHSH, LQKENI. V shed 2 bases and J 5 bases; nucleotides not matched to a gene: 11. In DNA, the CDR3 is TGTGCCAGCTCACCAGCTAGCGGGGGCCCCACGGGTGAGACCCAGTACTTC. This codes for CASSPASGGPTGETQYF.

The genes are TRBV6-5 and TRBJ1-2; TRBD1 is a possible D gene (6 bases). The CDR3 runs 12 residues. Germline V CDR1 and CDR2: MNHEY, SVGAGI. V was trimmed by 6 bases and J by 7 bases, leaving 12 bases between them. The CDR3 region is CASRNGQSGYTF. The CDR3 nucleotides are TGTGCCAGCAGGAACGGACAGTCTGGCTACACCTTC.

This clone was seen a few times. The chain uses TRBV6-1 and TRBJ1-1; no definite D call. Trimming removed 7 bases from V and 0 bases from J, with 3 bases in between. Looked up from germline, CDR1 is MNHNS and CDR2 is SASEGT. This CDR3 is built from 11 residues. CDR3 nucleotide sequence: TGTGCCAGCACCATGAACACTGAAGCTTTCTTT. Its translation: CASTMNTEAFF.